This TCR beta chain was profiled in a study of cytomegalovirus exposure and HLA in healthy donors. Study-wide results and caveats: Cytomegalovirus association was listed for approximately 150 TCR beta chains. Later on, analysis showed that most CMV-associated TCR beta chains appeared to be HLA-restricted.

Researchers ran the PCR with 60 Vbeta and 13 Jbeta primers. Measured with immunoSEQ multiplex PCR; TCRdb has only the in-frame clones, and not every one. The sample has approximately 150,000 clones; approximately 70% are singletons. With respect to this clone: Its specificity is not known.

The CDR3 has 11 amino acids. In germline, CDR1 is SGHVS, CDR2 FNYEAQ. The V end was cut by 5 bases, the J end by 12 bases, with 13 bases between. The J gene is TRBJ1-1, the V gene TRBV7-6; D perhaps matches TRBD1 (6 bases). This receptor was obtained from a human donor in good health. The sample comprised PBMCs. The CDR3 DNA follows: TGTGCCAGCAGCCTACAGGGTAGGACTTTCTTT. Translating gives CASSLQGRTFF.